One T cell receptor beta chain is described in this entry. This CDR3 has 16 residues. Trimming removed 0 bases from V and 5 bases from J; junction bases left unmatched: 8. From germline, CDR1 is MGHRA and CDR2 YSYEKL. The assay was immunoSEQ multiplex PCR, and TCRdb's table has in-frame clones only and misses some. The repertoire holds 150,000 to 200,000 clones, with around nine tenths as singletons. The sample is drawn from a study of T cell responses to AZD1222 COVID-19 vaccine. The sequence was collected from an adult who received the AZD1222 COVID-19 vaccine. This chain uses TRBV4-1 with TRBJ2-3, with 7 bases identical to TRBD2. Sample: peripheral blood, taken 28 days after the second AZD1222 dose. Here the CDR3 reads CASSQDPGGGLDTQYF. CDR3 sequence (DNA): TGCGCCAGCAGCCAAGATCCGGGGGGAGGCCTAGATACGCAGTATTTT.